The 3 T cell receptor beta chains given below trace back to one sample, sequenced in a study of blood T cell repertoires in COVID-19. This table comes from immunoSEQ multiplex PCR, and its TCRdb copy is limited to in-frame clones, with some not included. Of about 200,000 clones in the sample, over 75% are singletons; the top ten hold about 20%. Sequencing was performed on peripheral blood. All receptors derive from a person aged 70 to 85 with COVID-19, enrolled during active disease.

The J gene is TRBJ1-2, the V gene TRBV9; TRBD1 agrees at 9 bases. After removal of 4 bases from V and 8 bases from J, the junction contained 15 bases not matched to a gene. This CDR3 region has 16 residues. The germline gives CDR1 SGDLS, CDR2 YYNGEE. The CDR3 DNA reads TGTGCCAGCAGCCCCTTTTTGCGGACAGGGGATGAGGGCTACACCTTC. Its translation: CASSPFLRTGDEGYTF.

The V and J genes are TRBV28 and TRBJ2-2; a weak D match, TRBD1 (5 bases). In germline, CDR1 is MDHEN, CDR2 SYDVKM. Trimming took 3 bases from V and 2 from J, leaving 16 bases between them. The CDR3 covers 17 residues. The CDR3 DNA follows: TGTGCCAGCAGTTTTGCCCTTAGGACACTCAACACCGGGGAGCTGTTTTTT. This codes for CASSFALRTLNTGELFF.

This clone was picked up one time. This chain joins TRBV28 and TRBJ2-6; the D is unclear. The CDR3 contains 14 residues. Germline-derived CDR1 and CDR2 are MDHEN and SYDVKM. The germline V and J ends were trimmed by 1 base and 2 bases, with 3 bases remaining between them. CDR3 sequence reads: CASSLLTGANVLTF. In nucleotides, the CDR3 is TGTGCCAGCAGTTTATTAACTGGGGCCAACGTCCTGACTTTC.